This is a list of T cell receptor beta chains from one sample in a study of control samples from healthy donors and cancer patients. Produced via immunoSEQ multiplex PCR; TCRdb's table is partial and in-frame only. The sample contains 70,000 or so clones, around four fifths of which appear only once. The sequencing input was blood. These receptor sequences come from a man aged 50-60 years in good health. The CDR3 runs from the conserved cysteine through the conserved F or W. The order of the fields is D gene, V gene, J gene, clone size, CDR3 protein, CDR3 DNA. The D gene is left open where the match is weak. Some rows mark clone size as missing; the rest say once, few, many or name a class of expanded clone.

.	TRBV3-1/TRBV3-2	TRBJ1-3	.	CASSQVPSSGNTIYF	TGTGCCAGCAGCCAAGTTCCGAGCTCTGGAAACACCATATATTTT
TRBD1	TRBV11-3	TRBJ2-3	.	CASSFFGTGADTQYF	TGTGCCAGCAGCTTCTTCGGGACAGGGGCCGATACGCAGTATTTT
TRBD1	TRBV7-8	TRBJ1-1	.	CASSLNRGQIEAFF	TGTGCCAGCAGCTTAAACAGGGGACAGATTGAAGCTTTCTTT
.	TRBV7-2	TRBJ2-7	.	CASSPLGYGGTYEQYF	TGTGCCAGCAGCCCCCTCGGGTATGGCGGCACCTACGAGCAGTACTTC
TRBD1	TRBV5-8	TRBJ2-7	.	CASSLGTGALYEQYF	TGTGCCAGCAGCTTGGGAACAGGGGCCCTCTACGAGCAGTACTTC
TRBD2	TRBV29-1	TRBJ2-7	.	CSAGGLVRSEQYF	TGCAGCGCTGGGGGACTAGTTCGTTCCGAGCAGTACTTC
.	TRBV6-2/TRBV6-3	TRBJ2-7	.	CASSYTPGAYEQYF	TGTGCCAGCAGTTACACGCCAGGGGCCTACGAGCAGTACTTC
.	TRBV5-1	TRBJ2-3	.	CASSPRVGFSTDTQYF	TGCGCCAGCAGCCCCCGGGTAGGGTTTAGCACAGATACGCAGTATTTT
.	TRBV24-1	TRBJ1-5	.	CATSEFNQPQHF	TGTGCCACCAGTGAGTTTAATCAGCCCCAGCATTTT
.	TRBV6-4	TRBJ2-2	.	CASSDDSHTGELFF	TGTGCCAGCAGTGACGACTCTCACACCGGGGAGCTGTTTTTT
TRBD1	TRBV4-3	TRBJ2-7	.	CASSNPPGTGGHEQYF	TGCGCCAGCAGCAACCCGCCCGGGACAGGAGGCCACGAGCAGTACTTC
TRBD2	TRBV5-1	TRBJ2-5	.	CASSLDTGGGTQYF	TGCGCCAGCAGCTTGGATACCGGGGGGGGGACCCAGTACTTC
.	TRBV5-5	TRBJ2-4	.	CASSPGGVRDIQYF	TGTGCCAGCAGCCCTGGAGGGGTGAGGGACATTCAGTACTTC
TRBD1	TRBV5-1	TRBJ1-1	once	CASRPGQDLQEAFF	TGCGCCAGCAGGCCTGGACAGGACCTTCAAGAAGCTTTCTTT
.	TRBV10-2	TRBJ2-5	.	CASGPRVDRAETQYF	TGCGCCAGTGGTCCCCGGGTAGACCGGGCGGAGACCCAGTACTTC
.	TRBV27	TRBJ2-2	.	CASHTLSTGELFF	TGTGCCAGCCATACACTTAGCACCGGGGAGCTGTTTTTT
.	TRBV4-3	TRBJ2-7	.	CASSQSEDYEQYF	TGCGCCAGCAGCCAATCAGAGGACTACGAGCAGTACTTC
.	TRBV2	TRBJ1-4	.	CASSDRQESTNEKLFF	TGTGCCAGCAGTGATAGGCAGGAATCAACTAATGAAAAACTGTTTTTT
TRBD2	TRBV15	TRBJ2-3	.	CATSSGLADTTDTQYF	TGTGCCACCAGCAGTGGACTAGCGGATACCACAGATACGCAGTATTTT
.	TRBV4-3	TRBJ1-4	once	CASSQVRDGDGANEKLFF	TGCGCCAGCAGCCAAGTACGTGACGGGGATGGGGCTAATGAAAAACTGTTTTTT
TRBD2	TRBV10-3	TRBJ2-7	.	CAISDPGRAYEQYF	TGTGCCATCAGTGATCCCGGGAGGGCCTACGAGCAGTACTTC
.	TRBV23-1	TRBJ1-2	.	CASSQMPGIRDQFYGYTF	TGCGCCAGCAGTCAAATGCCCGGGATAAGGGACCAATTCTATGGCTACACCTTC
.	TRBV6-4	TRBJ2-1	.	CASSSDSYRSYNEQFF	TGTGCCAGCAGTTCTGACTCCTACCGATCCTACAATGAGCAGTTCTTC
.	TRBV4-1	TRBJ2-7	.	CASSQGPAGYEQYF	TGCGCCAGCAGCCAAGGCCCGGCGGGGTACGAGCAGTACTTC
.	TRBV9	TRBJ2-1	.	CASSESVSTYNEQFF	TGTGCCAGCAGTGAAAGCGTGTCGACCTACAATGAGCAGTTCTTC
.	TRBV5-5	TRBJ2-6	.	CASSLRLMGGANVLTF	TGTGCCAGCAGCCTTCGCCTAATGGGTGGGGCCAACGTCCTGACTTTC
.	TRBV7-2	TRBJ2-6	few	CASRTNGANVLTF	TGTGCCAGCAGGACAAATGGGGCCAACGTCCTGACTTTC